This T cell receptor beta chain derives from a study of blood T cells in healthy people across ages. Study-level points and caveats: Roughly linear declines in TCR beta diversity per million T cells occurred with age. In long-lived donors, naive CD4+ cell counts and diversity exceeded those of aged donors.

Sample-barcoded 5' priming and a J-beta primer mix drove a second PCR of roughly 6 to 12 cycles. TCRdb re-derived calls from the 5' RACE reads in MiXCR, one entry per CDR3 protein. The profile covers hundreds of thousands of distinct CDR3 sequences, with under 70% appearing a single time and roughly 34% taken by the ten largest. A remark on this clonotype: Its antigen is undetermined.

The CDR3 spans 15 residues. With 4 bases clipped from V and 6 bases from J, the junction kept 8 bases outside the gene matches. The germline CDR1 and CDR2 sequences are SGHRS and YFSETQ. Sequenced material: blood. The TCR originated in a man aged 55 to 70 in good health. The rearrangement joins TRBV5-1 to TRBJ2-2; the match to TRBD2 covers 8 bases. The CDR3 sequence is CASSPGGGIAGELFF. As DNA, the CDR3 is TGCGCCAGCAGCCCGGGCGGGGGGATTGCCGGGGAGCTGTTTTTT.